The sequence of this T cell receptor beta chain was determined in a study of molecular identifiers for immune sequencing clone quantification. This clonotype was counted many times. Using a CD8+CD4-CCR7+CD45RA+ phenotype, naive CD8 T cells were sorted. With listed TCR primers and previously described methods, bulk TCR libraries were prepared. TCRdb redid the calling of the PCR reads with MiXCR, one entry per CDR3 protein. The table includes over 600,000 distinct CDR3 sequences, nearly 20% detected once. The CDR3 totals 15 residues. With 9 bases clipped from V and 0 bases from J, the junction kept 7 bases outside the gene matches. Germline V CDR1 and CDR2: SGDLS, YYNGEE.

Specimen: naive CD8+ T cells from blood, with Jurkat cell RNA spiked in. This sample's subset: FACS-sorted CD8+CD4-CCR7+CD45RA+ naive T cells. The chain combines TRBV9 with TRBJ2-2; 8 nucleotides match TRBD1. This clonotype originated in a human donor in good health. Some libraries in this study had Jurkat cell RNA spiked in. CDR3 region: CAIGQGRANTGELFF. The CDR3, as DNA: TGTGCCATCGGACAGGGACGTGCGAACACCGGGGAGCTGTTTTTT.